This T cell receptor beta chain emerged from a study of shared clonotypes between healthy human individuals. At the level of the study: CD4 naive cells filled three plates per donor, CD4 memory three, CD8 naive two and CD8 memory one. The study's findings and limits: Relative to memory subsets, naive subsets generally showed larger estimated richness. With few donors, the genetic and exposure-history diversity represented was limited.

For this clone: The antigen is not known.

This CDR3 has 16 residues. CDR1 and CDR2 from the germline V gene are SEHNR and FQNEAQ (reference sequence). The V segment lost 2 bases and the J segment 5 bases; nucleotides outside the gene matches: 9. TCRdb keeps only in-frame clones here, not all; method: immunoSEQ multiplex PCR. The data hold 1.6 million or so clones, with approximately 98.5% observed a single time. The sample comprised naive CD4+ T cells sorted from blood. This sample's subset: CD45RA+ positively selected. The TCR comes from a man aged 25 to 45 in good health. J is TRBJ2-7 and V is TRBV7-9, with 10 positions matching TRBD2. In DNA, the CDR3 is TGTGCCAGCAGCTTAATTCTAGCGGGAGTTGAGAACGAGCAGTACTTC. Encoded protein: CASSLILAGVENEQYF. Together with reference TRBV7-9 and TRBJ2-7, the CDR3 gives the full variable domain: DTGVSQNPRHKITKRGQNVTFRCDPISEHNRLYWYRQTLGQGPEFLTYFQNEAQLEKSRLLSDRFSAERPKGSFSTLEIQRTEQGDSAMYLCASSLILAGVENEQYFGPGTRLTVT.